This T cell receptor (beta chain) was documented in a study of blood T cell repertoires in COVID-19 (dated by TCRdb to the early 2020s). Regarding the complete study: Samples from collaborators originated in the United States, Italy and Spain and spanned both the acute and convalescent phases of COVID-19. The material from the prospective study consisted of cDNA or gDNA derived from T cells, B-cell-depleted T cells, or PBMCs. The dataset comprised deeply sampled blood TCRbeta repertoires from subjects exposed to, actively infected with, or recovered from COVID-19. The repertoires were released in a freely available public database intended as a resource for research on the immune response to SARS-CoV-2. The samples were drawn from two sources: the first 160 participants of the ongoing ImmuneRACE study, and 1,254 subjects contributed by 6 global collaborators. A de-identified subject ID, COVID-19 status, age in years and sex were almost always included in the sample metadata. HLA class I and class II types, where available, came from metadata supplied by the sample provider rather than from assay-based typing.

TCRbeta CDR3 regions were amplified from genomic DNA by means of the immunoSEQ Assay, a bias-controlled multiplex PCR. For the original study's pipeline: Nucleated cell counts per sample were estimated from amplification of reference gene primers within the assay. To quantify the absolute abundance of each unique TCRbeta CDR3 rearrangement, sequence reads were collapsed and filtered. For each sample, productive Simpson clonality was calculated as the square root of Simpson's diversity index across productive rearrangements. This is the immuneACCESS table as TCRdb keeps it, with only in-frame sequences that have V and J called. A part of the clones is gone; compared with another copy, unresolved V genes explain less than half, and the rest is unexplained. That table furnishes V, J and clone size, whereas the DNA furnished D and trimming. This sample is represented by around 94,000 clones; about 80% of them were singletons. Of the sample, under 20% is held by the ten largest clones.

As regards this clone: Its antigen has not been determined. It has no much larger one-base neighbor in the sample; base qualities were not kept.

Each collaborating institution followed its own protocols to collect whole blood in K2EDTA tubes. Collaborator samples were shipped for TCRbeta analysis as frozen whole blood, isolated PBMCs, or DNA extracted from either sample type. What the work shows at the level of the full study, not this receptor alone: The quantity of clinical and demographic metadata differed by source and by participant and was supplied without curation.

This receptor was identified in a human donor in a cohort sampled during active COVID-19. What was sequenced was peripheral blood.

The CDR3: CASSESTTGGVSYEQYF. The sequenced DNA is TGCGCCAGCAGTGAGTCGACTACGGGAGGGGTCTCCTACGAGCAGTACTTC. This chain joins TRBV10-2 to TRBJ2-7; TRBD2 fits 8 bases in the junction. CDR3 length: 17 amino acids, cysteine to phenylalanine. Of the read, only the CDR3 DNA is kept; its 51 bases are in frame from base 1. CDR1 and CDR2, per the germline V gene, are WSHSY and SAAADI. Trimmed from V: 0 bases; trimmed from J: 0 bases; junction bases lacking a gene match: 7.